Listed below are T cell receptor beta chains from one sample, sequenced in a study of stem cell transplantation in POMP-related autoinflammatory disease. Profiling relied on immunoSEQ multiplex PCR, and the TCRdb table lists in-frame clones only, not all of them. Of 4,700 or so clones in the sample, roughly 90% were seen once. The sample consisted of CD8+ T cells from PBMCs, taken after stem cell transplantation. The receptor source for this set is a human patient with POMP-related autoinflammation and immune dysregulation (PRAID). Some T cells may originate from the graft donor. The CDR3 runs from the conserved cysteine through the conserved F or W. A D gene is named only where the DNA matches it firmly. A row's size may be missing; if present it is once, few, many or a size class.

J,size,V,D,DNA,CDR3
TRBJ1-1,NA,TRBV30,TRBD1,TGTGCCTGCAGCCATACAGGGGTGACTGAAGCTTTCTTT,CACSHTGVTEAFF
TRBJ2-2,NA,TRBV19,TRBD2,TGTGCCGGGAAGCGGGAGTCCACCGGGGAGCTGTTTTTT,CAGKRESTGELFF
TRBJ2-3,NA,TRBV5-1,NA,TGCGCCAGCAGCTTGGACCAGGGGGGTAGCACAGATACGCAGTATTTT,CASSLDQGGSTDTQYF
TRBJ2-5,NA,TRBV2,TRBD2,TGTGCCAGCAGTGAAAGGACTAGCGAGGGAGAGACCCAGTACTTC,CASSERTSEGETQYF
TRBJ2-1,NA,TRBV4-2,TRBD2,TGTGCCAGCAGCCCCGCAACTAGCGGGAGTAACTATGAGCAGTTCTTC,CASSPATSGSNYEQFF
TRBJ1-3,NA,TRBV4-1,NA,TGCGCCAGCAGCCCCGCGCGGGCGCCTGGAAACACCATATATTTT,CASSPARAPGNTIYF
TRBJ2-3,NA,TRBV13,TRBD2,TGTGCCAGCAGCTTAGGCGTCGGACTAGCGGGAACAGATACGCAGTATTTT,CASSLGVGLAGTDTQYF
TRBJ2-1,NA,TRBV9,TRBD2,TGTGCCAGCAGCCCCGGCGGGGGGCTCAATGAGCAGTTCTTC,CASSPGGGLNEQFF
TRBJ2-1,NA,TRBV29-1,NA,TGCAGCGTCTCATCAGGGTGGGGACTGTACAATGAGCAGTTCTTC,CSVSSGWGLYNEQFF
TRBJ2-1,NA,TRBV7-2,NA,TGTGCCAGCAGCTTGCCTCGGCAGGTTTACAATGAGCAGTTCTTC,CASSLPRQVYNEQFF
TRBJ2-2,NA,TRBV29-1,NA,TGCACCGTCCCGGGGTCCACCGGGGAGCTGTTTTTT,CTVPGSTGELFF
TRBJ1-2,NA,TRBV9,TRBD1,TGTGCCAGCAGCGACGCCGGGACAGGTATCAACTATGGCTACACCTTC,CASSDAGTGINYGYTF
TRBJ1-1,NA,TRBV9,NA,TGTGCCAGCGGGCGCGGTGGGGGTTCAAGTGAAGCTTTCTTT,CASGRGGGSSEAFF
TRBJ1-2,once,TRBV11-2,NA,TGTGCCAGCAGCTTAGGTCCCGCTAACTATGGCTACACCTTC,CASSLGPANYGYTF
TRBJ2-1,NA,TRBV29-1,TRBD2,TGCAGCGTGACCCCGGGACTAGCGGTCGGAGGCCCTTACAATGAGCAGTTCTTC,CSVTPGLAVGGPYNEQFF
TRBJ2-3,NA,TRBV7-9,TRBD1,TGTGCCAGCAGCTTAGGACAGGGTGCCACAGATACGCAGTATTTT,CASSLGQGATDTQYF
TRBJ2-7,once,TRBV6-5,NA,TGTGCCAGCCTGGCGGGCTCCTACGAGCAGTACTTC,CASLAGSYEQYF
TRBJ2-3,NA,TRBV5-8,TRBD2,TGTGCCAGCAGCTTAGGGACGTCGGGACTAGCGGGAGAAGGCGATACGCAGTATTTT,CASSLGTSGLAGEGDTQYF
TRBJ2-2,NA,TRBV29-1,NA,TGCAGCGTCATGAAGACCGGGGAGCTGTTTTTT,CSVMKTGELFF
TRBJ2-1,once,TRBV10-2,TRBD2,TGCGCCAGTTTCGGTACTAGCGGTTACAATGAGCAGTTCTTC,CASFGTSGYNEQFF
TRBJ2-2,NA,TRBV7-2,NA,TGTGCCAGCAGCTTAGCGGGCGGGGAGCTGTTTTTT,CASSLAGGELFF
TRBJ1-6,NA,TRBV7-3,TRBD1,TGTGCCAGCAGCTTAGGGACAGGGCTGTCACCCCTCCACTTT,CASSLGTGLSPLHF
TRBJ2-3,NA,TRBV10-3,TRBD2,TGTGCCATCAGTGAGGGGGAGCGGGGGGGCACAGATACGCAGTATTTT,CAISEGERGGTDTQYF
TRBJ2-1,NA,TRBV18,TRBD2,TGTGCCAGCTCACCCACCGGGCTAGCGGGAGGGACTTTTCGGGAGCAGTTCTTC,CASSPTGLAGGTFREQFF
TRBJ1-2,NA,TRBV5-4,NA,TGTGCCAGCAGCTGGGGGACGCATGGGGTTGGGGTCGATGGCTACACCTTC,CASSWGTHGVGVDGYTF
TRBJ2-7,NA,TRBV29-1,NA,TGCAGCGTTGATGACACCTACGAGCAGTACTTC,CSVDDTYEQYF
TRBJ2-3,NA,TRBV6-5,NA,TGTGCCAGCAGGGGAGATAACACAGATACGCAGTATTTT,CASRGDNTDTQYF